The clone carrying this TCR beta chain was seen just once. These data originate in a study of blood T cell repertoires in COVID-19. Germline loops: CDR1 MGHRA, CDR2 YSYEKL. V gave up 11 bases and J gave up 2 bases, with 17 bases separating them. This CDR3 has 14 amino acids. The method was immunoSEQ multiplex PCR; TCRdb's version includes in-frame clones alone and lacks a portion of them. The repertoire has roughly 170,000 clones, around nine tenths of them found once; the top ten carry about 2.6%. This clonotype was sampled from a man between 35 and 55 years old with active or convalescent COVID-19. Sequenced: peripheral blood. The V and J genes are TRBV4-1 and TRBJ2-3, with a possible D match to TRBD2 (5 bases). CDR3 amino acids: CASRRLAVTDTQYF. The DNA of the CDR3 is TGCGCCTCCCGTCGGCTAGCCGTCACAGATACGCAGTATTTT.